The rows below give T cell receptor beta chains drawn from one sample of a study of post-analysis software for immune sequencing data. TCRdb used MiXCR to reprocess the PCR reads, holding one entry per CDR3 protein. The data contain about half a million distinct CDR3 sequences, 30% to 40% of them singletons. Sequencing was carried out using blood. Every receptor here comes from a girl under 18 with multiple sclerosis. The CDR3 runs from the conserved cysteine through the conserved F or W.

v_call	cdr3_aa
TRBV2	CASRVTGVYGYTF
TRBV20-1	CSASGLFGIAGSQETQYF
TRBV25-1	CASIATATYEQYF
TRBV5-1	CASSLAGGTRQETQYF
TRBV28	CASSSPVLEQYF
TRBV6-4	CASSDGPIPYGCTF
TRBV6-5	CASSYGSSKNIQYF
TRBV5-1	CASSFDPGGTTNEKLFF
TRBV7-9	CASSPSNLGAFF
TRBV29-1	CGVGGLEAFF
TRBV2	CASSGQGSEKLFF
TRBV4-2	CASSQKTPTDTQYF
TRBV6-5	CASSQLAGSQKETQYF
TRBV25-1	CASSEIQGNEKLFF
TRBV29-1	CSVFVGGNEQYF
TRBV2	CASSGDSRRRYTF
TRBV28	CASSLWAGEMNSPLHF
TRBV20-1	CSAKRTSGSEEQYF
TRBV7-2	CASSLYPSGGADTQYF
TRBV2	CASSEYDNEKLFF
TRBV4-1	CASSQGEIAQEETQYF
TRBV18	CASSIFGQGDYSNQPQHF
TRBV24-1	CATSELGTTKETQYF
TRBV5-1	CASSFEVVGNSPLHF
TRBV20-1	CSARDPLGGAVAEQYF
TRBV11-2	CAGSPRGDASNQPQHF
TRBV27	CASRLAEEETQYF
TRBV20-1	CSAGPRGPPDTQYF
TRBV6-5	CASSYLQGTEQYF
TRBV7-9	CASSLPTLRTSGVRKTQYF
TRBV5-6	CASSLVGGDYGYTF
TRBV28	CASSNPGEGYTF
TRBV5-1	CASSLGPTDTQYF
TRBV20-1	CSARTSETYEQYF
TRBV20-1	CSASETVTDTQYF
TRBV24-1	CATSGTGGPYNEQFF
TRBV14	CASTHLRPGQGAMNTEAFF
TRBV20-1	CSARGGVSGANVLTF
TRBV7-2	CASSLTSQGGDTQYF
TRBV29-1	CSVGPAGGLTYEQYF
TRBV10-2	CASSSPLSRGSYEQFF
TRBV12-3/TRBV12-4	CASSLRPGLAGNEQFF
TRBV7-9	CASSPQTGGNSPLHF
TRBV28	CASTLDQSQETQYF
TRBV12-3/TRBV12-4	CASSFAGKETQYF
TRBV6-1	CASRDYLSGGELFF
TRBV27	CASSLGYAYGYTF
TRBV5-1	CASSLASQSYNEQFF
TRBV29-1	CSVEKDEQFF